This is a list of T cell receptor beta chains from one sample in a study of identical twins. MiXCR was run by TCRdb on the 5' RACE reads, yielding one entry per CDR3 protein. The sample includes approximately 230,000 distinct CDR3 sequences, approximately 5.9% of them seen just once. These data were also reused for a study on T cells expressing NK-cell markers.

Sequenced sample: CD8+ T cells sorted from blood. The receptors originated from a woman in her late teens or twenties in good health. Each CDR3 is given with its conserved first and last residue. A D gene is named only where the DNA matches it firmly. Part of the rows lack a size; the others show once, few, many or a class for expanded clones.

D gene: -; J gene: TRBJ2-7; clone size: -; V gene: TRBV7-9; CDR3 DNA: TGTGCCAGCAGCGGTACGGACCGCCACGAGCAGTACTTC; CDR3 protein: CASSGTDRHEQYF
D gene: TRBD2; J gene: TRBJ2-1; clone size: few; V gene: TRBV7-2; CDR3 DNA: TGTGCCAGCAGCTTAAAGCTAGCGGGAGGCCACAACAATGAGCAGTTCTTC; CDR3 protein: CASSLKLAGGHNNEQFF
D gene: -; J gene: TRBJ1-1; clone size: -; V gene: TRBV2; CDR3 DNA: TGTGCCAGCAGTGGCGTGGACAAGAACACTGAAGCTTTCTTT; CDR3 protein: CASSGVDKNTEAFF
D gene: TRBD2; J gene: TRBJ2-7; clone size: -; V gene: TRBV9; CDR3 DNA: TGTGCCAGCAGCGGCTTACTAGCGGGAGAGACCTACGAGCAGTACTTC; CDR3 protein: CASSGLLAGETYEQYF
D gene: -; J gene: TRBJ2-5; clone size: -; V gene: TRBV9; CDR3 DNA: TGTGCCAGCAGCGTAGAGGCGTTTTCGGAGACCCAGTACTTC; CDR3 protein: CASSVEAFSETQYF
D gene: -; J gene: TRBJ2-7; clone size: many; V gene: TRBV29-1; CDR3 DNA: TGCAGCGTTTCTGTAGCCGGACGGTCCTACGAGCAGTACTTC; CDR3 protein: CSVSVAGRSYEQYF
D gene: TRBD1; J gene: TRBJ2-7; clone size: -; V gene: TRBV27; CDR3 DNA: TGTGCCAGCAGTTCACGGACAGGCGACGAGCAGTACTTC; CDR3 protein: CASSSRTGDEQYF
D gene: TRBD2; J gene: TRBJ2-1; clone size: many; V gene: TRBV27; CDR3 DNA: TGTGCCAGCAGTCCAGGGACTAGCGGGGTTCGGCAGTTCTTC; CDR3 protein: CASSPGTSGVRQFF
D gene: -; J gene: TRBJ2-7; clone size: many; V gene: TRBV20-1; CDR3 DNA: TGCAGCGCCCATAATCAGGACACTAACCACGAGCAGTACTTC; CDR3 protein: CSAHNQDTNHEQYF
D gene: -; J gene: TRBJ2-7; clone size: few; V gene: TRBV5-5; CDR3 DNA: TGTGCCGCCGGGACTCTGAGGTACGAGCAGTACTTC; CDR3 protein: CAAGTLRYEQYF
D gene: -; J gene: TRBJ2-5; clone size: many; V gene: TRBV18; CDR3 DNA: TGTGCCAGCTCACCACCGACGACCATTAGGCAAGAGACCCAGTACTTC; CDR3 protein: CASSPPTTIRQETQYF
D gene: -; J gene: TRBJ2-3; clone size: many; V gene: TRBV3-1; CDR3 DNA: TGTGCCAGCAGCCAAGAGATCCTGACAGATACGCAGTATTTT; CDR3 protein: CASSQEILTDTQYF
D gene: -; J gene: TRBJ2-5; clone size: many; V gene: TRBV2; CDR3 DNA: TGTGCCAGGGATTTTGGCGGCCAAGAGACCCAGTACTTC; CDR3 protein: CARDFGGQETQYF
D gene: TRBD2; J gene: TRBJ2-7; clone size: few; V gene: TRBV7-9; CDR3 DNA: TGTGCCAGCAGCCGGACTAGCGGTACCTACGAGCAGTACTTC; CDR3 protein: CASSRTSGTYEQYF
D gene: -; J gene: TRBJ1-2; clone size: -; V gene: TRBV4-1; CDR3 DNA: TGCGCCAGCAGCCAAGAGCTGGGACGTGATGGCTACACCTTC; CDR3 protein: CASSQELGRDGYTF
D gene: -; J gene: TRBJ1-5; clone size: once; V gene: TRBV4-1; CDR3 DNA: TGCGCCAGCAGCCAAGTCTTACAGCCAGAAACGCCCCAGCATTTT; CDR3 protein: CASSQVLQPETPQHF
D gene: -; J gene: TRBJ2-3; clone size: few; V gene: TRBV29-1; CDR3 DNA: TGCAGCGCTATGCACAAGGGGCTAGGAGATACGCAGTATTTT; CDR3 protein: CSAMHKGLGDTQYF
D gene: -; J gene: TRBJ2-3; clone size: -; V gene: TRBV6-5; CDR3 DNA: TGTGCCAGCAGTTACTTCACCGGGACTACAGATACGCAGTATTTT; CDR3 protein: CASSYFTGTTDTQYF
D gene: TRBD1; J gene: TRBJ2-2; clone size: few; V gene: TRBV7-6; CDR3 DNA: TGTGCCAGCAGTCAGACAGGGGCCTACACCGGGGAGCTGTTTTTT; CDR3 protein: CASSQTGAYTGELFF
D gene: -; J gene: TRBJ1-2; clone size: few; V gene: TRBV27; CDR3 DNA: TGTGCCAGCAGTCCCGGGACAATCTATGGCTACACCTTC; CDR3 protein: CASSPGTIYGYTF
D gene: -; J gene: TRBJ2-2; clone size: many; V gene: TRBV12-3/TRBV12-4; CDR3 DNA: TGTGCCAGCAGCCCCCCGGGACATTTCACCGGGGAGCTGTTTTTT; CDR3 protein: CASSPPGHFTGELFF
D gene: TRBD2; J gene: TRBJ2-3; clone size: -; V gene: TRBV29-1; CDR3 DNA: TGCAGCGCCGGACTAGCGGGAGGAGGAGTAACAGATACGCAGTATTTT; CDR3 protein: CSAGLAGGGVTDTQYF
D gene: -; J gene: TRBJ2-1; clone size: many; V gene: TRBV30; CDR3 DNA: TGTGCCTGGACAGCGGGCTCGAGCGGAACCTACAATGAGCAGTTCTTC; CDR3 protein: CAWTAGSSGTYNEQFF
D gene: -; J gene: TRBJ2-7; clone size: few; V gene: TRBV5-1; CDR3 DNA: TGCGCCAGCAGCCCGACAGGCTATGTCTACGAGCAGTACTTC; CDR3 protein: CASSPTGYVYEQYF
D gene: TRBD2; J gene: TRBJ2-1; clone size: few; V gene: TRBV16; CDR3 DNA: TGTGCCAGCGGCTCTAGCGGGATGAACAATGAGCAGTTCTTC; CDR3 protein: CASGSSGMNNEQFF
D gene: -; J gene: TRBJ2-5; clone size: -; V gene: TRBV2; CDR3 DNA: TGTGCCAGCAGTGAAGCATTGGGGCTCCAAGAGACCCAGTACTTC; CDR3 protein: CASSEALGLQETQYF
D gene: -; J gene: TRBJ2-3; clone size: few; V gene: TRBV11-3; CDR3 DNA: TGTGCCAGCAGCTTAGGTAACAGGTTCACAGATACGCAGTATTTT; CDR3 protein: CASSLGNRFTDTQYF
D gene: -; J gene: TRBJ2-2; clone size: few; V gene: TRBV5-5; CDR3 DNA: TGTGCCAGCACCTTAGTACTAAACAGTCACACCGGGGAGCTGTTTTTT; CDR3 protein: CASTLVLNSHTGELFF
D gene: TRBD2; J gene: TRBJ2-7; clone size: -; V gene: TRBV27; CDR3 DNA: TGTGCCAGCGGGCTAGCGGGAGGGACTTACGAGCAGTACTTC; CDR3 protein: CASGLAGGTYEQYF
D gene: TRBD2; J gene: TRBJ2-1; clone size: many; V gene: TRBV29-1; CDR3 DNA: TGCAGCGCCGACGAACTAGCGGGAGCCTCCTACAATGAGCAGTTCTTC; CDR3 protein: CSADELAGASYNEQFF
D gene: -; J gene: TRBJ2-3; clone size: few; V gene: TRBV4-2; CDR3 DNA: TGTGCCAGCAGCCAAGCCGATCGAGGGACAATCCACACAGATACGCAGTATTTT; CDR3 protein: CASSQADRGTIHTDTQYF
D gene: TRBD2; J gene: TRBJ2-1; clone size: many; V gene: TRBV29-1; CDR3 DNA: TGCAGCGTTGAAGGGGGGAGGGTAGTCGATGAGCAGTTCTTC; CDR3 protein: CSVEGGRVVDEQFF
D gene: -; J gene: TRBJ2-1; clone size: many; V gene: TRBV7-9; CDR3 DNA: TGTGCCAGCAGCTCATCGGGGTTCGGGTACAATGAGCAGTTCTTC; CDR3 protein: CASSSSGFGYNEQFF
D gene: -; J gene: TRBJ2-7; clone size: many; V gene: TRBV11-2; CDR3 DNA: TGTGCCAGCAGCTTAGGGGACTGGATGACCAACGAGCAGTACTTC; CDR3 protein: CASSLGDWMTNEQYF
D gene: TRBD1; J gene: TRBJ1-2; clone size: few; V gene: TRBV4-3; CDR3 DNA: TGCGCCAGCAGCCAAGACGTAGGGGGCGCGAGCTATGGCTACACCTTC; CDR3 protein: CASSQDVGGASYGYTF
D gene: -; J gene: TRBJ1-1; clone size: -; V gene: TRBV3-1; CDR3 DNA: TGTGCCAGCAGCCAAGTTGGATACCCTGAAGCTTTCTTT; CDR3 protein: CASSQVGYPEAFF
D gene: -; J gene: TRBJ1-1; clone size: many; V gene: TRBV12-3/TRBV12-4; CDR3 DNA: TGTGCCAGCAGCTGGGGCAGTGAAGCTTTCTTT; CDR3 protein: CASSWGSEAFF
D gene: TRBD2; J gene: TRBJ2-7; clone size: many; V gene: TRBV7-2; CDR3 DNA: TGTGCCAGCAGCTTAGTCCGAGTAGCGGGAGTTCGCGAGCAGTACTTC; CDR3 protein: CASSLVRVAGVREQYF
D gene: TRBD2; J gene: TRBJ2-7; clone size: few; V gene: TRBV6-2/TRBV6-3; CDR3 DNA: TGTGCCAGCACCCTGATGGGGGGACTAGCTTCTTACGAGCAGTACTTC; CDR3 protein: CASTLMGGLASYEQYF
D gene: TRBD2; J gene: TRBJ2-1; clone size: -; V gene: TRBV25-1; CDR3 DNA: TGTGCCAGCAGTCCCGGGACTAGCGGGGTGCAGCGGTTCTTC; CDR3 protein: CASSPGTSGVQRFF
D gene: -; J gene: TRBJ2-7; clone size: many; V gene: TRBV11-2; CDR3 DNA: TGTGCCAGCAGCTTCGGCGGGTCCGTCTACGAGCAGTACTTC; CDR3 protein: CASSFGGSVYEQYF
D gene: TRBD1; J gene: TRBJ1-2; clone size: -; V gene: TRBV27; CDR3 DNA: TGTGCCAGCAGTCCCGGGACAGGGAGGGGTAACTATGGCTACACCTTC; CDR3 protein: CASSPGTGRGNYGYTF
D gene: -; J gene: TRBJ1-2; clone size: many; V gene: TRBV20-1; CDR3 DNA: TGCAGTGCTAGATCCGGGCTCGGCTACACCTTC; CDR3 protein: CSARSGLGYTF
D gene: TRBD1; J gene: TRBJ1-2; clone size: few; V gene: TRBV7-9; CDR3 DNA: TGTGCCAGCAGCTACTCAAGGACAGGAGCCGTCTATGGCTACACCTTC; CDR3 protein: CASSYSRTGAVYGYTF
D gene: TRBD2; J gene: TRBJ2-1; clone size: few; V gene: TRBV7-2; CDR3 DNA: TGTGCCAGCAGCTTCTCTAGCGGACACAATGAGCAGTTCTTC; CDR3 protein: CASSFSSGHNEQFF
D gene: -; J gene: TRBJ2-6; clone size: few; V gene: TRBV27; CDR3 DNA: TGTGCCACCTGGGGGCTACCCGGGGGGCCTGGGGCCAACGTCCTGACTTTC; CDR3 protein: CATWGLPGGPGANVLTF